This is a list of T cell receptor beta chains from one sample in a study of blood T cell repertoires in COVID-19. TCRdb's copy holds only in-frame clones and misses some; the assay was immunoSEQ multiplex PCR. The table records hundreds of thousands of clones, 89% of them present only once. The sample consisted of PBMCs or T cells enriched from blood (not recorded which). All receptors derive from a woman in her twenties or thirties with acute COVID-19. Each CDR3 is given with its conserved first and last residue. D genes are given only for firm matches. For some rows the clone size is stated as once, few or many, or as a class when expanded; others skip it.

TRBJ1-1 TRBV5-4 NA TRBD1 CASSQGTGINPEAFF TGTGCCAGCAGCCAAGGGACAGGGATTAATCCTGAAGCTTTCTTT
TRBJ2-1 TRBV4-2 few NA CASSQVRTNNNEQFF TGTGCCAGCAGCCAAGTTCGGACAAATAACAATGAGCAGTTCTTC
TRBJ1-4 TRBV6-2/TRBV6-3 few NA CASSYPKPPNEKLFF TGTGCCAGCAGTTACCCCAAGCCGCCTAATGAAAAACTGTTTTTT
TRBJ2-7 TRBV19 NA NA CASSIEGSSYEQYF TGTGCCAGTAGTATAGAGGGCAGCTCCTACGAGCAGTACTTC
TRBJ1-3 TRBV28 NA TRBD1 CASSTGGLGNTIYF TGTGCCAGCAGCACAGGGGGCCTTGGAAACACCATATATTTT
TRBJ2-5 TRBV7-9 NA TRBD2 CASSLGTSGAPETQYF TGTGCCAGCAGCTTAGGGACTAGCGGGGCCCCAGAGACCCAGTACTTC
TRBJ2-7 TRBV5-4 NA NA CASSGREGAYEQYF TGTGCCAGCAGCGGCAGGGAGGGGGCCTACGAGCAGTACTTC
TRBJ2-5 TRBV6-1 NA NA CASSEGTVRETQYF TGTGCCAGCAGTGAAGGGACAGTCAGGGAGACCCAGTACTTC
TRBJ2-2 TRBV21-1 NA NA CAENSGGTRGELFF TGTGCCGAAAATAGCGGGGGCACTAGAGGGGAGCTGTTTTTT
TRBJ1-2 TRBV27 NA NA CASSPALRGSYNYGYTF TGTGCCAGCAGCCCGGCGCTGCGAGGTTCATATAACTATGGCTACACCTTC
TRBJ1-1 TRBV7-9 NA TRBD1 CASSSTGGNTEAFF TGTGCCAGCAGCTCGACAGGGGGTAACACTGAAGCTTTCTTT
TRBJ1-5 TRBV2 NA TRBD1 CASSVQGLSNQPQHF TGTGCCAGCAGTGTACAGGGGTTGAGCAATCAGCCCCAGCATTTT
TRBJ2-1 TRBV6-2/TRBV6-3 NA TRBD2 CASSYWPAGDPYNEQFF TGTGCCAGCAGTTACTGGCCAGCGGGGGACCCCTACAATGAGCAGTTCTTC
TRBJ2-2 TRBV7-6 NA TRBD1 CASSVLQGADGELFF TGTGCCAGCAGCGTATTACAGGGGGCGGACGGGGAGCTGTTTTTT
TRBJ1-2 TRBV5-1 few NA CASRDGTDYGYTF TGCGCCAGCAGAGATGGTACAGACTATGGCTACACCTTC
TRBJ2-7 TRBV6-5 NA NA CASSTQGAYEQYF TGTGCCAGCAGTACCCAAGGAGCGTACGAGCAGTACTTC
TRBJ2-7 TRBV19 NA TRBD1 CASSRQGHYEQYF TGTGCCAGTAGTAGACAGGGACACTACGAGCAGTACTTC
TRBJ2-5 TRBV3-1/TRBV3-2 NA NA CASSQAGRGPRETQYF TGTGCCAGCAGCCAAGCGGGGCGGGGGCCCCGGGAGACCCAGTACTTC
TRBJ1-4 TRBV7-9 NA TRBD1 CASSSRTGVGEKLFF TGTGCCAGCAGCTCCCGGACAGGGGTGGGTGAAAAACTGTTTTTT
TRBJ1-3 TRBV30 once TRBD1 CAWSVLDWRTGGNTIYF TGTGCCTGGAGTGTCTTGGATTGGCGGACAGGGGGAAACACCATATATTTT
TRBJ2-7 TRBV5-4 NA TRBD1 CASSSTGVGEQYF TGTGCCAGCAGCTCGACAGGGGTGGGGGAGCAGTACTTC
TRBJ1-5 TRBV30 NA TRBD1 CAWSAYRGLSNLNHQPQHF TGTGCCTGGAGTGCCTACAGGGGATTGAGCAACCTTAACCATCAGCCCCAGCATTTT
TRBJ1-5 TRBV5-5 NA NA CASSLGLGQGHQPQHF TGTGCCAGCAGCTTGGGCTTGGGGCAGGGCCATCAGCCCCAGCATTTT
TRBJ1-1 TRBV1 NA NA CTSSQESAAGTEAFF TGCACCAGCAGCCAAGAGTCAGCAGCGGGCACTGAAGCTTTCTTT
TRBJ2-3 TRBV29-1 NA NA CSVDGQAKGDTQYF TGCAGCGTCGATGGACAAGCAAAAGGGGATACGCAGTATTTT
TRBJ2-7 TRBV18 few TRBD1 CASSPGTGGQPNSYEQYF TGTGCCAGCTCACCCGGGACAGGGGGACAACCAAACTCCTACGAGCAGTACTTC
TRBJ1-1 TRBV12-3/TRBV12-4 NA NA CASSSGRTEAFF TGTGCCAGCAGTTCGGGGAGGACTGAAGCTTTCTTT
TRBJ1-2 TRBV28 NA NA CASSLRTNYGYTF TGTGCCAGCAGTTTGAGGACTAACTATGGCTACACCTTC
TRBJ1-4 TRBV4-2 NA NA CASSRENDPGYFNEKLFF TGTGCCAGCAGCCGAGAAAACGACCCGGGATACTTTAATGAAAAACTGTTTTTT
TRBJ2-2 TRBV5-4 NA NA CASSRRGSGELFF TGTGCCAGCAGCCGAAGGGGGTCGGGGGAGCTGTTTTTT
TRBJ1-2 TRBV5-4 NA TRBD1 CASSLGGGVSLSGGYTF TGTGCCAGCAGCTTGGGAGGGGGCGTCAGCCTGAGTGGCGGCTACACCTTC
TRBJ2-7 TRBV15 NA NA CATSRDRGYEQYF TGTGCCACCAGCAGAGACAGGGGTTACGAGCAGTACTTC
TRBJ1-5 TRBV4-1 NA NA CASSQVGGSFQPQHF TGCGCCAGCAGCCAAGTCGGGGGGAGTTTTCAGCCCCAGCATTTT
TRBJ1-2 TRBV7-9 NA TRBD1 CAITQGQGFYGYTF TGTGCCATTACGCAGGGACAGGGGTTTTACGGCTACACCTTC
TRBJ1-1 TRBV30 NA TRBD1 CAWSKGQRTEAFF TGTGCCTGGAGCAAGGGACAGAGAACTGAAGCTTTCTTT
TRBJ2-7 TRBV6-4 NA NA CASSGDSGTLVYEQYF TGTGCCAGCAGTGGGGATTCCGGGACATTGGTGTACGAGCAGTACTTC
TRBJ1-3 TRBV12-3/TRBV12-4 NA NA CASSFSAGNTIYF TGTGCCAGCAGTTTTTCGGCTGGAAACACCATATATTTT
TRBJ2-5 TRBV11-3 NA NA CASSLGTSSQETQYF TGTGCCAGCAGCTTAGGGACATCGTCCCAAGAGACCCAGTACTTC
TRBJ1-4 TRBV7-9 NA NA CASSSGQINEKLFF TGTGCCAGCAGCTCCGGACAGATTAATGAAAAACTGTTTTTT
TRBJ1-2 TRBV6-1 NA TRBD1 CASSDAWTGGVGYGYTF TGTGCCAGCAGTGACGCATGGACAGGGGGCGTCGGCTATGGCTACACCTTC
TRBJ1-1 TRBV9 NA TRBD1 CASSPGQGSGNTEAFF TGTGCCAGCAGCCCCGGACAGGGTTCGGGGAACACTGAAGCTTTCTTT